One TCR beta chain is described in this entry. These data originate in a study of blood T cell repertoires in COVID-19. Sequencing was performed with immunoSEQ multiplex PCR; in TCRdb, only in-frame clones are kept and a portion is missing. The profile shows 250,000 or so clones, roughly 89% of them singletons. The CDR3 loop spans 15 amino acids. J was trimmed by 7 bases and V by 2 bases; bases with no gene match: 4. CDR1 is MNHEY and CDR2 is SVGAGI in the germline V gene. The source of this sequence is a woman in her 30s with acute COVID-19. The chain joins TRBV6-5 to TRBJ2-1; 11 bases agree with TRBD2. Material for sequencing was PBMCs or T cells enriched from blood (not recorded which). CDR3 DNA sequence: TGTGCCAGCAGTTACACTAGCGGGGGTAGAAATGAGCAGTTCTTC. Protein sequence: CASSYTSGGRNEQFF.